This T cell receptor (beta chain) was profiled in a study of T-cell reconstitution after alpha-beta-depleted transplantation in children. A library of TCRbeta sequences, prepared with unique molecular identifiers, was generated. TCRdb re-called the PCR reads with MiXCR, one entry per CDR3 protein. The profile shows some 450,000 distinct CDR3 sequences, about 40% of them singletons. There are a few counts of this clonotype. The CDR3 loop spans 15 amino acids. Germline CDR1 MNHEY, CDR2 SMNVEV (reference sequence). V dropped 6 bases and J dropped 0 bases, with 14 bases sitting between them. The material sequenced was PBMCs, taken before TCRalphabeta/CD19-depleted stem cell transplant. The rearrangement joins TRBV27 to TRBJ1-1; D is ambiguous. The TCR comes from a girl aged 2 to 10 with aplastic anemia, due to receive a stem cell transplant. The CDR3 region is CASRPQFSVNTEAFF. As DNA, the CDR3 is TGTGCCAGCAGGCCCCAGTTTTCGGTGAACACTGAAGCTTTCTTT.